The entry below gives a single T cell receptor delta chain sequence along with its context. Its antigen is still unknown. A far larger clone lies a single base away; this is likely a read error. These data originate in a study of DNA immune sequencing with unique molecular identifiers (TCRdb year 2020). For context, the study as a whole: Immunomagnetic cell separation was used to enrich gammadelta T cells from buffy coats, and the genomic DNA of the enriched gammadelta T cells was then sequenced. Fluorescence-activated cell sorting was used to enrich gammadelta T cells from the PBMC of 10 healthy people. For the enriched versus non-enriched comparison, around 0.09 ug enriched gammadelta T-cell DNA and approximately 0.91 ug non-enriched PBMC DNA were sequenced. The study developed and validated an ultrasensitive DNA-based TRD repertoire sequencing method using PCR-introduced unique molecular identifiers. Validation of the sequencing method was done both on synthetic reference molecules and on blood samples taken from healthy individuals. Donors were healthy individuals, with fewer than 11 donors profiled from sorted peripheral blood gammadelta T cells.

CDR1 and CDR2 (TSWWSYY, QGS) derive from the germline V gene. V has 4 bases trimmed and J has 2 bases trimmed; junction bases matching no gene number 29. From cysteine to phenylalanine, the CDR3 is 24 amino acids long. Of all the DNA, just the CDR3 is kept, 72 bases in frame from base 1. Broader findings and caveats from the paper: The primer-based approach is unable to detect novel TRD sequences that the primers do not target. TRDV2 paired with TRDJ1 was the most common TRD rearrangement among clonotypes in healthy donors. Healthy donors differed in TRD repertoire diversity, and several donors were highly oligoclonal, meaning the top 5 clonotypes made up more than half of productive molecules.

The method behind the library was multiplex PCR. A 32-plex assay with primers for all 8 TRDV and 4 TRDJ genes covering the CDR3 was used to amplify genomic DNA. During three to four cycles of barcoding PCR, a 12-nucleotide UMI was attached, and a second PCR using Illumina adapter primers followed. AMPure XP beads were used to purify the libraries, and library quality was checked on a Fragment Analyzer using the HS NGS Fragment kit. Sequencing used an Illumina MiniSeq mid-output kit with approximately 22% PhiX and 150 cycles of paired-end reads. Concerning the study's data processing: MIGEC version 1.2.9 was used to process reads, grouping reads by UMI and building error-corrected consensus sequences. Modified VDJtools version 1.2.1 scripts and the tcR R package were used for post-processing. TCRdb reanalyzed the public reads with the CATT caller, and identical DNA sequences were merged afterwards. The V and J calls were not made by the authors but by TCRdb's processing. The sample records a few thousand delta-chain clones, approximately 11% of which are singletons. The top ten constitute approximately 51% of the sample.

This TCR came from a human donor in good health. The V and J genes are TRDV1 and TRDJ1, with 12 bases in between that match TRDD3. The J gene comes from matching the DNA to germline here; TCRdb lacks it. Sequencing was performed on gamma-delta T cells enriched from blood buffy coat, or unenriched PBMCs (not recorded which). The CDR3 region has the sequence CALGGYLSSFTHTWGIRRTDKLIF. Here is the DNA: TGTGCTCTTGGGGGCTATCTCTCTTCCTTTACGCATACCTGGGGGATACGGAGGACCGATAAACTCATCTTT.